This TCR beta chain is from a study of T cells after yellow fever vaccination. MiXCR was run by TCRdb on the 5' RACE reads, yielding one entry per CDR3 protein. The table shows 140,000 to 150,000 distinct CDR3 sequences, with about 6.2% occurring only once. This clonotype was detected ten times or more. With 7 bases removed from V and 2 bases from J, the gap between germline ends came to 15 bases. The length of the CDR3 is 16 residues. Germline V gene lookup returns CDR1 WSHSY and CDR2 SAAADI. This sequence originates from a man aged 30-40 years who received the YFV17D yellow fever vaccine. This chain joins TRBV10-2 and TRBJ2-6; either TRBD1 or TRBD2 may fit D (6 bases each). Sequencing used CD4+ T cells sorted from PBMCs, obtained 10 days after the yellow fever booster vaccination. CDR3 bases: TGCGCCAGCACCCTAAAAAGGGGGGCTGGGGCCAACGTCCTGACTTTC. This sequence encodes CASTLKRGAGANVLTF.